This T cell receptor (beta chain) was recovered during a study of blood T cell repertoires in COVID-19. The overall study: T cells, B-cell-depleted T cells, or PBMCs supplied cDNA or gDNA.

Assay: immunoSEQ multiplex PCR; the TCRdb copy retains only in-frame clones and omits some. The sample includes hundreds of thousands of clones, about 86% of them seen just once. CDR1 and CDR2 from the germline V gene are SGHDN and FVKESK. V lost 4 bases to trimming and J lost 0 bases, with 13 bases between them. The CDR3 loop spans 15 amino acids. The origin of this receptor is a man older than 75 with acute or convalescent COVID-19. The V and J genes are TRBV14 and TRBJ2-7; D may be TRBD2 (6 bases). Specimen: peripheral blood. The CDR3 protein is CASSLLGGFSYEQYF. CDR3 sequence (DNA): TGTGCCAGCAGCCTTTTGGGGGGTTTCTCCTACGAGCAGTACTTC.